This T cell receptor (beta chain) was identified during a study of shared clonotypes between healthy human individuals. Across the whole study: CD8 memory received one plate per donor, CD8 naive two, CD4 memory three and CD4 naive three.

Deep-level running was used for the assay. Repertoires were generated with immunoSEQ multiplex PCR, while TCRdb's copy carries only in-frame clones and drops some. The sample carries roughly 2.2 million clones, 85% to 95% recorded once. Concerning this clone itself: Antigen specificity is unknown.

Study outcomes and limitations: The researchers took only blood, and tissue repertoires probably look different.

Sequenced: naive CD4+ T cells from PBMCs. Subset meaning: CD45RA+ positively selected. The source of this sequence is a man between 18 and 35 years old in good health. Some clones in this sample may be carry-over from other donors' samples.

The CDR3 sequence: CASSTPWPSGRFGVCGELFF. The CDR3 DNA reads TGTGCCAGCAGCACACCATGGCCTAGCGGGAGATTTGGGGTGTGCGGGGAGCTGTTTTTT. The rearrangement joins TRBV21-1 to TRBJ2-2; the tabulated D call, TRBD2, remains unverified against the DNA. TRBV21-1 is a listed pseudogene. The CDR3 length is 20 residues.